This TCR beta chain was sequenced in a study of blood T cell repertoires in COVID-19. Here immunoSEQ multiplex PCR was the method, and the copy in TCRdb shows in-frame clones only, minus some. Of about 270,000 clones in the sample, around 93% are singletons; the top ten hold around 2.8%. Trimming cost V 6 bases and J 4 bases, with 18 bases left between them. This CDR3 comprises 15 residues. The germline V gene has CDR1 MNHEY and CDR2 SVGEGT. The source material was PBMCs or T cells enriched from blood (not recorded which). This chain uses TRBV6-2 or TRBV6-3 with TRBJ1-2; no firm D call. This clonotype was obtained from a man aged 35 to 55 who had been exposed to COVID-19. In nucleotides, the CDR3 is TGTGCCAGCAGCGACGGGAGTTCCGGGCTCTATGGCTACACCTTC. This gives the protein CASSDGSSGLYGYTF.